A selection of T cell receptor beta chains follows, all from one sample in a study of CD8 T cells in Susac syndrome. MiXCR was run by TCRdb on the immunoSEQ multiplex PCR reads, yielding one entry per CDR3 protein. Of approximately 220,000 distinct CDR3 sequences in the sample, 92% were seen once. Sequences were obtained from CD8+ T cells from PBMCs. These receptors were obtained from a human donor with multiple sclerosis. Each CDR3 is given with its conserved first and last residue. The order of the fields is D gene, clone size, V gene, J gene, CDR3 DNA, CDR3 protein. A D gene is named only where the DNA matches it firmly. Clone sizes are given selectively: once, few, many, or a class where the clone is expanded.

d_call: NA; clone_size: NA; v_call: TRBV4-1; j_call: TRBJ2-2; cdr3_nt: NA; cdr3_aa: CASSQDRAGSCFF
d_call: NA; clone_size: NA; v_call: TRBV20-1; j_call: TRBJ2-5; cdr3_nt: TGCAGTGTGAACCTACCCGGGGGAGAGACCCAGTACTTC; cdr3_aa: CSVNLPGGETQYF
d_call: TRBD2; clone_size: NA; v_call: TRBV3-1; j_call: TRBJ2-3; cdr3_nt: TGTGCCAGCAGCCAAACTAGCGGGGGGGCCGGGACAGATACGCAGTATTTT; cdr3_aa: CASSQTSGGAGTDTQYF
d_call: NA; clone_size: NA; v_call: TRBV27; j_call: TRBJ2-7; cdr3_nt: TGTGCCAGCAGTTTGACGGTTCCATCCTACGAGCAGTACTTC; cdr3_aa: CASSLTVPSYEQYF
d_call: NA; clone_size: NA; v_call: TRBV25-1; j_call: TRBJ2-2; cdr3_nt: TGTGCCAGCAGTGAAAGAGGCAGGGAGAACACCGGGGAGCTGTTTTTT; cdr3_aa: CASSERGRENTGELFF
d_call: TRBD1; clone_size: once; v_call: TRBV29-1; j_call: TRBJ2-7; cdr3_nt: TGCAGCGTTGACACCGGGACAGGGGCCTACGAGCAGTACTTC; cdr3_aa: CSVDTGTGAYEQYF
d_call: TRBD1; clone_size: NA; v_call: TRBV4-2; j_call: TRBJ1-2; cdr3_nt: TGTGCCAGCAGCCAAGATTCGATGGGCAGGGGGCGGAACTATGGCTACACCTTC; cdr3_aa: CASSQDSMGRGRNYGYTF
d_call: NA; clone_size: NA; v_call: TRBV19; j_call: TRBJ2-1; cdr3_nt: TGTGCCAGTAGTCCTTGGCCTAGCTCCTACAATGAGCAGTTCTTC; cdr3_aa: CASSPWPSSYNEQFF
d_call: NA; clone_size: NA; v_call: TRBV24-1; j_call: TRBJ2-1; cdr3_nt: TGTGCCACCAGTGACCGGACGGTGGCGGGTGAGCAGTTCTTC; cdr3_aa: CATSDRTVAGEQFF
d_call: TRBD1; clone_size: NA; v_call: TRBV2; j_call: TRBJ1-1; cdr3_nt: TGTGCCAGCAGGTCCGGACAGGGCAGTTCGAGAGCTTTCTTT; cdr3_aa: CASRSGQGSSRAFF
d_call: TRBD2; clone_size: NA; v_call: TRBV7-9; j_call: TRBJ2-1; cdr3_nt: TGTGCCAGCAGCTGGACCGGGACTAGCGGGAGGAGCAATGAGCAGTTCTTC; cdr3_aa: CASSWTGTSGRSNEQFF
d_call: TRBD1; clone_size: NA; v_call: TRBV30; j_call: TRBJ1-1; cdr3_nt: TGTGCCTGGAGTTTCGGACAGGGTTTCTCTGAAGCTTTCTTT; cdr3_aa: CAWSFGQGFSEAFF
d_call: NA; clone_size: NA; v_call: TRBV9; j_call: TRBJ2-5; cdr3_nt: TGTGCCAGCAGCGTGGACTTCTACGCCCAAGAGACCCAGTACTTC; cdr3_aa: CASSVDFYAQETQYF
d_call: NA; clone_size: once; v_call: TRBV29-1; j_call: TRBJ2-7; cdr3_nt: TGCAGCGTTGACGGGAGTGGAGGCGACGAGCAGTACTTC; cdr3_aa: CSVDGSGGDEQYF
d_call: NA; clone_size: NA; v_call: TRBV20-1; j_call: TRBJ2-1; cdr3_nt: TGCAGTGCTAGCGGTCTCAATGAGCAGTTCTTC; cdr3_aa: CSASGLNEQFF
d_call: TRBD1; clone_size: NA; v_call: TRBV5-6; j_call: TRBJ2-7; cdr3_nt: TGTGCCAGCAGCTCTGCCGACAGGGGGCTCTACGAGCAGTACTTC; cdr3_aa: CASSSADRGLYEQYF
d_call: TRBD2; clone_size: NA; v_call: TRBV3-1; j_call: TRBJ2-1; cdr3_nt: TGTGCCAGCAGCTCACAGCGGGGGGGGTACAATGAGCAGTTCTTC; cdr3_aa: CASSSQRGGYNEQFF
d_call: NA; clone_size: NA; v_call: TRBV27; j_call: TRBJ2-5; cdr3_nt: TGTGCCAGCAGCTTGGTCCCCCGGACGGCAGAGACCCAGTACTTC; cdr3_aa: CASSLVPRTAETQYF
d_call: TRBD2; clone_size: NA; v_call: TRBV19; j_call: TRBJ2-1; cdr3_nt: TGTGCCAGTAGCCCTTGGCGGGGGGACAATGAGCAGTTCTTC; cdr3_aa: CASSPWRGDNEQFF
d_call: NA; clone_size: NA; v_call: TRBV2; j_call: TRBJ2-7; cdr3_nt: TGTGCCAGCAGTGGAGGGGAGGGGAACAGGGAACACCCCTACGAGCAGTACTTC; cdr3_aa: CASSGGEGNREHPYEQYF
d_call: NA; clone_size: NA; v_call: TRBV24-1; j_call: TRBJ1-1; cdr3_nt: TGTGCCACCAGAGCCGGGGTGAACACTGAAGTTTTCTTT; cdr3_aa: CATRAGVNTEVFF
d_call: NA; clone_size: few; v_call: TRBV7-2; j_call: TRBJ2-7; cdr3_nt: TGTGCCAGCAGCTTAGATCTAGGATCCGGACTTTACGAGCAGTACTTC; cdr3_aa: CASSLDLGSGLYEQYF
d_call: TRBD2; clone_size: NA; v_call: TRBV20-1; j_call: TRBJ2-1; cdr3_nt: TGCAGTGCAAGGACTAGGCTCCACAATGAGCAGTTCTTC; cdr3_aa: CSARTRLHNEQFF
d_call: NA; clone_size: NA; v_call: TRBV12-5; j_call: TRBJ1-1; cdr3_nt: TGTGCTAGTGGTTTGCCGACGGGGGGCGAGGCTGAAGCTTTCTTT; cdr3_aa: CASGLPTGGEAEAFF
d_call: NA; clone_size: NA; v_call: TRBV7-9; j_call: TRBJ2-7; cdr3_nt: TGTGCCAGCAGCTTAGGGAGAGGGTACGAGCAGTACTTC; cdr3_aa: CASSLGRGYEQYF
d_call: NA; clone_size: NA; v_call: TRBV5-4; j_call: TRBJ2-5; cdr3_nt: TGTGCCAGCAGCTTGGACCTAGACTCTCAAGAGACCCAGTACTTC; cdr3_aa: CASSLDLDSQETQYF
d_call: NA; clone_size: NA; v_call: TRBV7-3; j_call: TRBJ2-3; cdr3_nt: TGTGCCAGCAGCCCTATTTTAGGGGATACGCAGTATTTT; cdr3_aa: CASSPILGDTQYF
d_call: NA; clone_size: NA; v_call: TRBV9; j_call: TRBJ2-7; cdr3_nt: TGTGCCAGCAGCGTAGGACAGCAGGCAACCTACGAGCAGTACTTC; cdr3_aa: CASSVGQQATYEQYF
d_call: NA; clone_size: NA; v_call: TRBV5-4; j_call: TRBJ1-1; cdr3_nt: TGTGCCAGCAGCTCGGGGGGGTCTGAAGCTTTCTTT; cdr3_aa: CASSSGGSEAFF
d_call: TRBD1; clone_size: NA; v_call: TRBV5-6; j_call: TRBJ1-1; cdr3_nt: TGTGCCAGCAGCTTGGAGGGGGACAGGATTGATCTGTTCTTT; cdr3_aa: CASSLEGDRIDLFF
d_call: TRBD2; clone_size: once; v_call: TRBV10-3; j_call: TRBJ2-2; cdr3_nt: TGTGCCATCCAGCGGGAGGGCAGGACCGGGGAGCTGTTTTTT; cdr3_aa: CAIQREGRTGELFF
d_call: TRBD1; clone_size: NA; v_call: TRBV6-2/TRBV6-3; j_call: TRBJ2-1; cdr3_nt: TGTGCCAGCACCCTATACAGGGGGCACGACAATGAGCAGTTCTTC; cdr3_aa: CASTLYRGHDNEQFF
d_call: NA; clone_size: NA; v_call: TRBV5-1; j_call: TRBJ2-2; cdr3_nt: TGCGCCAGCAGCTTCACACTAGTTACTAAAGGGGCCTACACCGGGGAGCTGTTTTTT; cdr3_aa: CASSFTLVTKGAYTGELFF
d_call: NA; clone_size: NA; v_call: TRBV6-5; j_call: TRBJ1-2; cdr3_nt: TGTGCCAGCAGTTACTCGACCTACCAGAACAGGGATGGCTACACCTTC; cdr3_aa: CASSYSTYQNRDGYTF